The source of this T cell receptor (beta chain) is a study of blood T cell repertoires in COVID-19. Overall study context: PBMCs, B-cell-depleted T cells, or T cells provided the cDNA or gDNA that made up the material.

Assay used: immunoSEQ multiplex PCR; TCRdb lists only in-frame clones, some missing. The sample holds some 170,000 clones, about 78% seen once. The germline V gene has CDR1 MNHNY and CDR2 SVGAGI (reference sequence). The trim removed 7 bases at V and 3 bases at J, leaving 11 bases unmatched. This CDR3 spans 15 amino acids. The material sequenced was peripheral blood. The chain recombines TRBV6-6 with TRBJ1-1, with 7 bases matching TRBD1. The sequence came from a woman aged 50 to 60 with active or convalescent COVID-19. The CDR3 DNA sequence: TGTGCCAGCATTCAGACCGGACAGGCTGACACTGAAGCTTTCTTT. Its protein is CASIQTGQADTEAFF.